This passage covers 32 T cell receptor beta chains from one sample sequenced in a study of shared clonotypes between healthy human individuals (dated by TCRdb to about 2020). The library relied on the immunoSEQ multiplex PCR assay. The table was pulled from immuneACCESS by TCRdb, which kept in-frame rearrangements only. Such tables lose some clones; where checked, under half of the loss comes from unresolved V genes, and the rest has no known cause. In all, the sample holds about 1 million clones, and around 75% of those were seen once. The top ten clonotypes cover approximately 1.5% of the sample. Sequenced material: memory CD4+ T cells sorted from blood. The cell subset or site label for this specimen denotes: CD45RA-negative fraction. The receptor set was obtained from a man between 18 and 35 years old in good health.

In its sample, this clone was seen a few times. CDR3: CASSSIQGRDTEAFF. The CDR3 DNA reads as TGCGCCAGCAGCTCCATACAGGGAAGGGACACTGAAGCTTTCTTT. The chain employs TRBV5-1 and TRBJ1-1, with D possibly being TRBD1 (6 bases). V was shortened by 3 bases and J by 3 bases, with 15 bases between the two germline ends. The CDR3 is 15 amino acids. The germline gives CDR1 SGHRS, CDR2 YFSETQ.

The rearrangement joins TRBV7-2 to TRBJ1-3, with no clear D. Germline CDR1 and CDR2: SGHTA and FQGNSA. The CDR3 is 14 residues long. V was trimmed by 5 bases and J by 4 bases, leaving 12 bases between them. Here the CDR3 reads CASSPGRPGNTIYF. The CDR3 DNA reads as TGTGCCAGCAGCCCCGGACGTCCCGGAAACACCATATATTTT.

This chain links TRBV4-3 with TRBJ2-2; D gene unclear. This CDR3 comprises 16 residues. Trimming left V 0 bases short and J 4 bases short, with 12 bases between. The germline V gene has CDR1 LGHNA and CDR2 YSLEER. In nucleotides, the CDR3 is TGCGCCAGCAGCCAAGATCGAGGCGTTTCCACCGGGGAGCTGTTTTTT. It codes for CASSQDRGVSTGELFF.

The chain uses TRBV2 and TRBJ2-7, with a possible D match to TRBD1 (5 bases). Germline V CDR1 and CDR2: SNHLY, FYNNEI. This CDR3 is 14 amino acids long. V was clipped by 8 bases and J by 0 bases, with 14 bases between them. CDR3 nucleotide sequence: TGTGCCAGCCGACAGCTCTTAAGCTCCTACGAGCAGTACTTC. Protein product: CASRQLLSSYEQYF. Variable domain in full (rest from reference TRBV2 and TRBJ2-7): EPEVTQTPSHQVTQMGQEVILRCVPISNHLYFYWYRQILGQKVEFLVSFYNNEISEKSEIFDDQFSVERPDGSNFTLKIRSTKLEDSAMYFCASRQLLSSYEQYFGPGTRLTVT.

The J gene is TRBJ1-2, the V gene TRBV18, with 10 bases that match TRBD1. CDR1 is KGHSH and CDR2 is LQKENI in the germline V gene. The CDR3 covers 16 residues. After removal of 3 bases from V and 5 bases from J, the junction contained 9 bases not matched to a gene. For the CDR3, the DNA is TGTGCCAGCTCACCGGCTGGGGGACAGGGGACGTATGGCTACACCTTC. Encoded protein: CASSPAGGQGTYGYTF.

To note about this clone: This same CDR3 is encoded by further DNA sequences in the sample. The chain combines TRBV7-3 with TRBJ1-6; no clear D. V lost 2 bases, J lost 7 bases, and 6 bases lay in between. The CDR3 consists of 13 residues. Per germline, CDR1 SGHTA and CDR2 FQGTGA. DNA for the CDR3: TGTGCCAGCAGCTTAGGTACGAATTCACCCCTCCACTTT. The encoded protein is CASSLGTNSPLHF.

The CDR3 sequence: CASSLATREQYF. The CDR3 DNA follows: TGTGCCAGCAGCTTAGCTACACGCGAGCAGTACTTC. This chain uses TRBV7-8 with TRBJ2-7; no firm D call. This CDR3 comprises 12 residues. Germline values: CDR1 SGHVS, CDR2 FQNEAQ. V lost 0 bases, J lost 6 bases, and 6 bases lay in between. The variable domain in full, with the rest retrieved from reference TRBV7-8 and TRBJ2-7, is GAGVSQSPRYKVAKRGQDVALRCDPISGHVSLFWYQQALGQGPEFLTYFQNEAQLDKSGLPSDRFFAERPEGSVSTLKIQRTQQEDSAVYLCASSLATREQYFGPGTRLTVT.

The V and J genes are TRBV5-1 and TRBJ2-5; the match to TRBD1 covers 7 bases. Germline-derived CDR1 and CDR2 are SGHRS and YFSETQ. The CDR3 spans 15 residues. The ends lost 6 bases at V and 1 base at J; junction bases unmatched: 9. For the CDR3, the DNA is TGCGCCAGCATCCGACAACAGGGGCCCCAAGAGACCCAGTACTTC. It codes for CASIRQQGPQETQYF.

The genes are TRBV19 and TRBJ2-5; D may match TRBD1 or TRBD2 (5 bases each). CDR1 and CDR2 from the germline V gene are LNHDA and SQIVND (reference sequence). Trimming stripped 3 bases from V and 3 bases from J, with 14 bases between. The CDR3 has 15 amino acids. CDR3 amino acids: CASSIAGTYKETQYF. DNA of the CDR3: TGTGCCAGTAGTATCGCCGGGACCTATAAAGAGACCCAGTACTTC.

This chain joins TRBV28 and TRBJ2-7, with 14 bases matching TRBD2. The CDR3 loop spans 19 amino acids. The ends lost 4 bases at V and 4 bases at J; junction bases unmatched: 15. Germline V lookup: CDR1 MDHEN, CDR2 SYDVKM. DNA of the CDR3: TGTGCCAGCAGTTACCCCTTGGGACTAGCGGGAGAGGGCTCTTACGAGCAGTACTTC. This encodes CASSYPLGLAGEGSYEQYF.

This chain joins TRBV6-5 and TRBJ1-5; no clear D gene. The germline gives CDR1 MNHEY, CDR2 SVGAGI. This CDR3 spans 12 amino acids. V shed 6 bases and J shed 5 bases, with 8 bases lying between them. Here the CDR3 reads CASRTRDQPQHF. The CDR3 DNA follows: TGTGCCAGCAGAACAAGGGATCAGCCCCAGCATTTT.

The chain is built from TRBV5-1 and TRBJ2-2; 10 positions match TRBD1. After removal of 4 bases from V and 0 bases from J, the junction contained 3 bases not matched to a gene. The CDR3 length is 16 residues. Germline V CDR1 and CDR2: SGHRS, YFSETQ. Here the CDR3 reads CASSQGTGANTGELFF. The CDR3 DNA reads TGCGCCAGCAGCCAAGGGACAGGGGCGAACACCGGGGAGCTGTTTTTT.

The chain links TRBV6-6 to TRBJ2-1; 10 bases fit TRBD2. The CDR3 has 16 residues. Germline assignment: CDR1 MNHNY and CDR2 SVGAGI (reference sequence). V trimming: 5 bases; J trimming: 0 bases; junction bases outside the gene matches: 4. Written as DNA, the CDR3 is TGTGCCAGCAGTCCCGGGACTAGCGTCTCCTACAATGAGCAGTTCTTC. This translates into CASSPGTSVSYNEQFF.

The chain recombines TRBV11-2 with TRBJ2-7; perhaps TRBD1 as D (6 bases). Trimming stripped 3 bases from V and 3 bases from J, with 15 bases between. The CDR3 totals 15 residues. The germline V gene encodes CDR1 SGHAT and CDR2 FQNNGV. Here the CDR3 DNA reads TGTGCCAGCAGCTTGACCTCCACAGGGTACTACGAGCAGTACTTC. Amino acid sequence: CASSLTSTGYYEQYF.

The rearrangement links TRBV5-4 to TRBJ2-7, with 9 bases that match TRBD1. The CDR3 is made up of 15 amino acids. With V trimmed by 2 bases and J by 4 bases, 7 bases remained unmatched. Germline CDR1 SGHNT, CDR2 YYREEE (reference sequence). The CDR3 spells CASSFPGQGVYEQYF. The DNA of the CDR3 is TGTGCCAGCAGCTTTCCGGGACAGGGTGTTTACGAGCAGTACTTC.

Written as DNA, the CDR3 is TGTGCCAGCAGCTTAAACAACAAAGATACGCAGTATTTT. Its translation: CASSLNNKDTQYF. This sequence joins TRBV11-3 and TRBJ2-3; no clear D. V lost 2 bases to trimming and J lost 5 bases, with 8 bases between them. This CDR3 has 13 residues. CDR1 is SGHNT, CDR2 YENEEA, per germline. Full variable domain (missing parts from reference TRBV11-3 and TRBJ2-3): EAGVVQSPRYKIIEKKQPVAFWCNPISGHNTLYWYLQNLGQGPELLIRYENEEAVDDSQLPKDRFSAERLKGVDSTLKIQPAELGDSAVYLCASSLNNKDTQYFGPGTRLTVL.

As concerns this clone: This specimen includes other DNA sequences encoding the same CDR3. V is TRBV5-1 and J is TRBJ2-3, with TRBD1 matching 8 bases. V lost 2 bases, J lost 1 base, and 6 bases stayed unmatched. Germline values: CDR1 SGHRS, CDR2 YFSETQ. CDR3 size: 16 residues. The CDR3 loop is CASSFGQGLGTDTQYF. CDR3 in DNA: TGCGCCAGCAGCTTCGGACAGGGATTGGGCACAGATACGCAGTATTTT.

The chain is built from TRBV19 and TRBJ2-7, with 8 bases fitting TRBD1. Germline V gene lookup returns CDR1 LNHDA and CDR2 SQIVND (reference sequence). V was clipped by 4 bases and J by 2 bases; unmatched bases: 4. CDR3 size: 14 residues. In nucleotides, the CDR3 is TGTGCCAGTAGTACTTGGGACAGGACCTACGAGCAGTACTTC. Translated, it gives CASSTWDRTYEQYF.

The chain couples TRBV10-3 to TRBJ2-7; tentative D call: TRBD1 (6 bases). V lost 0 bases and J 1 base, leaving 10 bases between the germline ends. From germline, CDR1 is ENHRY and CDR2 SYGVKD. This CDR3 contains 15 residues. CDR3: CAISESGTRSYEQYF. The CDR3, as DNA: TGTGCCATCAGTGAGTCCGGGACAAGGTCCTACGAGCAGTACTTC.

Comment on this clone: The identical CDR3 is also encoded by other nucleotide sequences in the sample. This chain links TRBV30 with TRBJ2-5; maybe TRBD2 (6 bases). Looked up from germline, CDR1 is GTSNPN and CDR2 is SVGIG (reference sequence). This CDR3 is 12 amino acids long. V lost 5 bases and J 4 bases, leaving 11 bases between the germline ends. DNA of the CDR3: TGTGCCTGGCGAGGAGGGGCAGAGACCCAGTACTTC. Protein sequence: CAWRGGAETQYF. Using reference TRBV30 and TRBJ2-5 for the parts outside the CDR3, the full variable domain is SQTIHQWPATLVQPVGSPLSLECTVEGTSNPNLYWYRQAAGRGLQLLFYSVGIGQISSEVPQNLSASRPQDRQFILSSKKLLLSDSGFYLCAWRGGAETQYFGPGTRLLVL.

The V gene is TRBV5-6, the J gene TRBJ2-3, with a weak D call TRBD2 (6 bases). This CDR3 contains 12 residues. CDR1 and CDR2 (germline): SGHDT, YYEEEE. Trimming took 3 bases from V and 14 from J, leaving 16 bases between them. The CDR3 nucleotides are TGTGCCAGCAGCTACTCACCTCGGGAGCGGTATTTT. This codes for CASSYSPRERYF.

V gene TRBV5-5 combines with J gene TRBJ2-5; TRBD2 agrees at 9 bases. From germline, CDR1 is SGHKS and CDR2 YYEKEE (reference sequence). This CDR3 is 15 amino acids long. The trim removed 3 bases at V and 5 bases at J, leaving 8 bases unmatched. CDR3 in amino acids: CASSSTGTSTETQYF. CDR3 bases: TGTGCCAGCAGCTCCACCGGGACTAGCACGGAGACCCAGTACTTC. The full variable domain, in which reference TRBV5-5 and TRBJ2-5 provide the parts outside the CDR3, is DAGVTQSPTHLIKTRGQQVTLRCSPISGHKSVSWYQQVLGQGPQFIFQYYEKEERGRGNFPDRFSARQFPNYSSELNVNALLLGDSALYLCASSSTGTSTETQYFGPGTRLLVL.

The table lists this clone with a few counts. CDR3 bases: TGTGCCAGCAGTCCACAGGACAACTATGGCTACACCTTC. Translated: CASSPQDNYGYTF. The chain employs TRBV6-5 and TRBJ1-2, with TRBD1 as a possible D gene (5 bases). Per the germline V gene, CDR1 is MNHEY and CDR2 is SVGAGI. The CDR3 sequence is 13 residues long. Deletions cut 5 bases from V and 2 bases from J, with 9 bases between.

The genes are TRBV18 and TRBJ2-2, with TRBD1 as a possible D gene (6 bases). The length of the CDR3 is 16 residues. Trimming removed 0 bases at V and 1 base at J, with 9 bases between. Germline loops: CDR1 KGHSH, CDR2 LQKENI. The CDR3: CASSPPSTGNTGELFF. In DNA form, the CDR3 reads TGTGCCAGCTCACCACCGTCGACAGGGAACACCGGGGAGCTGTTTTTT.

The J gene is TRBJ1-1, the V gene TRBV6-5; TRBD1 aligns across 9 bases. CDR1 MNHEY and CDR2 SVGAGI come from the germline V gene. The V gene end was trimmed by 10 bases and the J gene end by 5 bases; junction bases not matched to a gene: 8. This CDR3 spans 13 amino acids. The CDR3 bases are TGTGCCACCAGAGGGGACAGGGTGACTGAAGCTTTCTTT. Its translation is CATRGDRVTEAFF.

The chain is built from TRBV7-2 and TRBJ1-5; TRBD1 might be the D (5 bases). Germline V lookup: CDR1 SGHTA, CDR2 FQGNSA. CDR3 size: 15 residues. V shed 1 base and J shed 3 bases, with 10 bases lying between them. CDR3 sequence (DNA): TGTGCCAGCAGCTTAGTGGCAGGGCCCAATCAGCCCCAGCATTTT. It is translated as CASSLVAGPNQPQHF.

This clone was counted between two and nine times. In DNA form, the CDR3 reads TGTGCCAGCACCTCGGGACAGGGGATCAATGAGCAGTTCTTC. It codes for CASTSGQGINEQFF. The chain links TRBV2 to TRBJ2-1; 10 nucleotides agree with TRBD1. Germline CDR1 reads SNHLY; CDR2 reads FYNNEI. Trimming at V came to 7 bases and at J to 6 bases, leaving 6 bases not matched to a gene. The CDR3 is made up of 14 amino acids.

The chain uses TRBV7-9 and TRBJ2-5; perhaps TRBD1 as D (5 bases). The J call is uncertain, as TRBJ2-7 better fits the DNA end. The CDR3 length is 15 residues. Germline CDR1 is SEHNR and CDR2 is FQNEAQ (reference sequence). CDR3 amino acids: CASSLGAGQTYEQYF. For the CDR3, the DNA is TGTGCCAGCAGCTTAGGGGCAGGGCAAACCTACGAGCAGTACTTC.

CDR3 loop: CAWTGTGNSPLHF. The CDR3 DNA sequence: TGTGCCTGGACCGGGACAGGGAATTCACCCCTCCACTTT. The rearrangement links TRBV30 to TRBJ1-6; 9 bases are shared with TRBD1. The CDR3 consists of 13 residues. The V gene's germline CDR1 is GTSNPN and CDR2 SVGIG (reference sequence). Losses at the gene ends were 4 bases for V and 7 bases for J; bases not matched to a gene: 2.

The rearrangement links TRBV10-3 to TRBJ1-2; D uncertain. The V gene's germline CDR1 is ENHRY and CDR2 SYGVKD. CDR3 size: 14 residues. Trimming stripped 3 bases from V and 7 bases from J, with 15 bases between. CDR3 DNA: TGTGCCATCAGTGAAAGTCTGGGAAGCGTTGGCTACACCTTC. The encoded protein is CAISESLGSVGYTF.

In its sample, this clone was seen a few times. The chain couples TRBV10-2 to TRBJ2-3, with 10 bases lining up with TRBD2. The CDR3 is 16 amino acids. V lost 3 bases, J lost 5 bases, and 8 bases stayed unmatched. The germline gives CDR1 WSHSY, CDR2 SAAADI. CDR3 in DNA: TGCGCCAGCAGTGAACGAGCGGGAGGGCGGGGAGATACGCAGTATTTT. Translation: CASSERAGGRGDTQYF.

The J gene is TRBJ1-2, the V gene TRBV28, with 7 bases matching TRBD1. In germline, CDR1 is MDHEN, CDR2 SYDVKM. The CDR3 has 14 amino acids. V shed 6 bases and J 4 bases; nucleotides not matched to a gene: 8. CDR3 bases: TGTGCCAGCAGGATGACAGGGCTCGTCTATGGCTACACCTTC. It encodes CASRMTGLVYGYTF.